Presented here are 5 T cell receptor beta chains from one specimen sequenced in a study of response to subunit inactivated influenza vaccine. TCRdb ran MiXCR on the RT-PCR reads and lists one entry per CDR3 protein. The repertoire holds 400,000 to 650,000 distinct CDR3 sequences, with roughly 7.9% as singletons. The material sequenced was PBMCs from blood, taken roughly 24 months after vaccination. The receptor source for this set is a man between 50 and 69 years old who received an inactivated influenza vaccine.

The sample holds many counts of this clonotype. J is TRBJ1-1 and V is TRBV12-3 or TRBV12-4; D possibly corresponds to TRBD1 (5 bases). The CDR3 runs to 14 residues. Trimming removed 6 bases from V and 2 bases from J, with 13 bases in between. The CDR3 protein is CASRGAGFNTEAFF. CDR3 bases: TGTGCCAGCAGGGGAGCAGGGTTCAACACTGAAGCTTTCTTT.

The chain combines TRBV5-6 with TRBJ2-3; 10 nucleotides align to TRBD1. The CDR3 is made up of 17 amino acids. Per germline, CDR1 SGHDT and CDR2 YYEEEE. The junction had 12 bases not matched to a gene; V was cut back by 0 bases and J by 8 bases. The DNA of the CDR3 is TGTGCCAGCAGCTTGGCTGGGGCCGGGACAGGGGTTGGTACGCAGTATTTT. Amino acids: CASSLAGAGTGVGTQYF.

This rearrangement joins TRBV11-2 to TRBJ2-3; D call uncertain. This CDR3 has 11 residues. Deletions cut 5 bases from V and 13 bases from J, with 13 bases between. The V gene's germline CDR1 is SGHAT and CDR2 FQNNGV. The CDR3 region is CASSQLGPEYF. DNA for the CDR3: TGTGCCAGCAGCCAGTTGGGCCCCGAGTATTTT.

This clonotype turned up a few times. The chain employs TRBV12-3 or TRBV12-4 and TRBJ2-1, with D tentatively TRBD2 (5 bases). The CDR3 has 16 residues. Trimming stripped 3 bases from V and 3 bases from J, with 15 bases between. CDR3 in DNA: TGTGCCAGCAGTTTCTTCGGTCCGGGGAGCTACAATGAGCAGTTCTTC. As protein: CASSFFGPGSYNEQFF.

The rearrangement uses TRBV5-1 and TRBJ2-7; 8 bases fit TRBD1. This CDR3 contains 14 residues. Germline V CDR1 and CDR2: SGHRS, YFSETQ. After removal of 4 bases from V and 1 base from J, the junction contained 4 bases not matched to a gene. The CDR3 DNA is TGCGCCAGCAGCGGACGACAGGGGTCCTACGAGCAGTACTTC. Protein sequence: CASSGRQGSYEQYF. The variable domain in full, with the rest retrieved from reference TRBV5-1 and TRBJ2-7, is KAGVTQTPRYLIKTRGQQVTLSCSPISGHRSVSWYQQTPGQGLQFLFEYFSETQRNKGNFPGRFSGRQFSNSRSEMNVSTLELGDSALYLCASSGRQGSYEQYFGPGTRLTVT.